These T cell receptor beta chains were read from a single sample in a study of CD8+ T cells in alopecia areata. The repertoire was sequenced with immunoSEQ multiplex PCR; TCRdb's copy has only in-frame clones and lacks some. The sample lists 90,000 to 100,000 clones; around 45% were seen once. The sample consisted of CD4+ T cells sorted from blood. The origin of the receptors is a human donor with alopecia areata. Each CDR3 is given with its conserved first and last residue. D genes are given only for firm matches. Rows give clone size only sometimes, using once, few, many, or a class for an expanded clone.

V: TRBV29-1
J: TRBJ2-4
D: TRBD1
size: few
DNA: TGCAGCGTTAAAGAATCGGGACAGTGGGGGTCGGCCAAAAACATTCAGTACTTC
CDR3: CSVKESGQWGSAKNIQYF

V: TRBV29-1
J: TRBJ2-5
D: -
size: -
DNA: TGCAGCGTCCGGCCCGGGGGAGGTAGGACCCAGTACTTC
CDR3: CSVRPGGGRTQYF

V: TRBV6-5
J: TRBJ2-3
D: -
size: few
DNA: TGTGCCAGCGCCGACCCAGATACGCAGTATTTT
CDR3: CASADPDTQYF

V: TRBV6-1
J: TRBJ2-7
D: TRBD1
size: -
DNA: TGTGCCAGCCCACGGGACAGCTCCTACGAGCAGTACTTC
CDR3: CASPRDSSYEQYF

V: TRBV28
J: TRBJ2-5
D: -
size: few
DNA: TGTGCCAGCAGGGCGATCGGATTAGAGACCCAGTACTTC
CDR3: CASRAIGLETQYF

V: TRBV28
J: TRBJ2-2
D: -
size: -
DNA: TGTGCCAGCAGTTTAGGGGGTTACGGGCGGAACACCGGGGAGCTGTTTTTT
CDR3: CASSLGGYGRNTGELFF

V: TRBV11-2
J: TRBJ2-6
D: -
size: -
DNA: TGTGCCAGCAGCTTAGTTTTATCTGGGGCCAACGTCCTGACTTTC
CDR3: CASSLVLSGANVLTF

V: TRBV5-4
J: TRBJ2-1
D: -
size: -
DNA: TGTGCCAGCAGCTTGGATACTTACAATGAGCAGTTCTTC
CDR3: CASSLDTYNEQFF

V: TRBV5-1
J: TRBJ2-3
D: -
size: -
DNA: TGCGCCAGCAGCCCCGGGCACCACACAGATACGCAGTATTTT
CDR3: CASSPGHHTDTQYF

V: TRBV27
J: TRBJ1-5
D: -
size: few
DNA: TGTGCCAGCAGGGGCGGCTCCGGGGGGAGCAATCAGCCCCAGCATTTT
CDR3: CASRGGSGGSNQPQHF

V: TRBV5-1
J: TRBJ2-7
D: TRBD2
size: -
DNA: TGCGCCAGCACCAAGGGACTAGCGGGATATTACGAGCAGTACTTC
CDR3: CASTKGLAGYYEQYF

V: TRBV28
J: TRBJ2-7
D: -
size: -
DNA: TGTGCCAGCAGTGTAGGATTTCGCTACGAGCAGTACTTC
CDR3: CASSVGFRYEQYF

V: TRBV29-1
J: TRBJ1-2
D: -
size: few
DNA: TGCAGCGTTGATTATAGGACACCCAACAACTTCATCGGCTATGGCTACACCTTC
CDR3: CSVDYRTPNNFIGYGYTF

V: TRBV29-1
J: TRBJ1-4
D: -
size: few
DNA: TGCAGCGTTGTGCAGGGGCGAAAACTGTTTTTT
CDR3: CSVVQGRKLFF

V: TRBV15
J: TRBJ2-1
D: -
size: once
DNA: TGTGCCACCAGCAGAGGCGGGACGCCGAGCTCCTACAATGAGCAGTTCTTC
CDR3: CATSRGGTPSSYNEQFF

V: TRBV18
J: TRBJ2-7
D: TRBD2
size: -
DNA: TGTGCCAGCTCACCGCGGACTAGTGGCTACGAGCAGTACTTC
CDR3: CASSPRTSGYEQYF

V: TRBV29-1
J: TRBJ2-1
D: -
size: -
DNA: TGCAGCGTTCGGCGCTTGAACAATGAGCAGTTCTTC
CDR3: CSVRRLNNEQFF

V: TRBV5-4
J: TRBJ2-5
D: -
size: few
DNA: TGTGCCAGCAGCTTGGGCAGGGGCCAAGAGACCCAGTACTTC
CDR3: CASSLGRGQETQYF

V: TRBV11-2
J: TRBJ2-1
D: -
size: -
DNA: TGTGCCAGCAGCTTAGAAGCGGGCGGGCGGGAGCAGTTCTTC
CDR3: CASSLEAGGREQFF

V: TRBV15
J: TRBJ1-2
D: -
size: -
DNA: TGTGCCACCAGCAGTGAGCCGGGACGGAGAAGCTATGGCTACACCTTC
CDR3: CATSSEPGRRSYGYTF

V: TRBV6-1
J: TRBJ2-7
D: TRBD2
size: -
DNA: TGTGCCAGCAGCTTCACTAGCGGGTACGAGCAGTACTTC
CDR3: CASSFTSGYEQYF

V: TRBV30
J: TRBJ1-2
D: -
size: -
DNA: TGTGCCTGGAGTCTGGTGGCTGGCTACACCTTC
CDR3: CAWSLVAGYTF

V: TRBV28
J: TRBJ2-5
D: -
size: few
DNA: TGTGCCAGCAGTCCGAAACTTCGAGCGACCCAGTACTTC
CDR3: CASSPKLRATQYF

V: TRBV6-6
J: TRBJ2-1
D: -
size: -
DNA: TGTGCCAGCAGACAGAACGGACAGCTCAATGAGCAGTTCTTC
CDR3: CASRQNGQLNEQFF

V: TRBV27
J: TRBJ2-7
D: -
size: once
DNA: TGTGCCAGCAGCCCCACAGTTTCTTACGAGCAGTACTTC
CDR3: CASSPTVSYEQYF

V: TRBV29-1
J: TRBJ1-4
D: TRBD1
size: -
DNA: TGCAGCGTCGACTTGACAGGGTCTCGGGAAAAACTGTTTTTT
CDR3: CSVDLTGSREKLFF

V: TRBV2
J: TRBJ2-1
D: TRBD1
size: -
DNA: TGTGCCAGCAGTGGGGGACAGGGAATCAATGAGCAGTTCTTC
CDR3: CASSGGQGINEQFF

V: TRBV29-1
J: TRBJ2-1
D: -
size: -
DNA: TGCAGCGTTGAAGATTGGGGGTTGGAGCAGTTCTTC
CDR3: CSVEDWGLEQFF

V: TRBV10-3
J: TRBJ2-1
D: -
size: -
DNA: TGTGCCATCAGTGACTTTCACAGCTACAATGAGCAGTTCTTC
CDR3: CAISDFHSYNEQFF